These 2 T cell receptor beta chains came from one sample sequenced in a study. TCRdb passed the RT-PCR reads through MiXCR, listing each CDR3 protein once. The sample yields more than 550,000 distinct CDR3 sequences, approximately 14% seen once. Sequences were obtained from memory CD4+ T cells from blood. These receptor sequences come from a female donor in good health, serving as a healthy control.

This clonotype occurred a few times. V and J are TRBV5-1 and TRBJ2-7; tentatively, D is TRBD1 or TRBD2 (6 bases each). V was cut by 9 bases and J by 4 bases, with 17 bases left in between. Germline-derived CDR1 and CDR2 are SGHRS and YFSETQ. CDR3 length: 13 amino acids. CDR3 sequence: CAIPPGAPYEQYF. The CDR3 DNA reads as TGCGCCATCCCCCCGGGGGCACCTTACGAGCAGTACTTC. Full variable domain (missing parts from reference TRBV5-1 and TRBJ2-7): KAGVTQTPRYLIKTRGQQVTLSCSPISGHRSVSWYQQTPGQGLQFLFEYFSETQRNKGNFPGRFSGRQFSNSRSEMNVSTLELGDSALYLCAIPPGAPYEQYFGPGTRLTVT.

This rearrangement joins TRBV6-2 or TRBV6-3 to TRBJ2-6; possibly TRBD1 or TRBD2 for D (5 bases each). Trimming pared 0 bases from V and 0 bases from J, leaving 15 bases between. The V gene's germline CDR1 is MNHEY and CDR2 SVGEGT. This CDR3 is built from 19 residues. The CDR3 sequence is CASSYSRGAAVSGANVLTF. As DNA, the CDR3 is TGTGCCAGCAGTTACTCGAGGGGCGCAGCAGTCTCTGGGGCCAACGTCCTGACTTTC.